This TCR beta chain comes out of a study of OX40 agonist ivuxolimab in advanced cancers. Clones were read by immunoSEQ multiplex PCR, and TCRdb kept only the in-frame ones, dropping some. The sample has 65,000 to 85,000 clones; approximately 89% are singletons. If patients had autoimmune disease history or systemic immunosuppression, they were excluded. Between the trimmed V and J ends, which lost 0 bases and 11 bases, there was a span of 9 bases. Germline V CDR1 and CDR2: MGHRA, YSYEKL. The CDR3 runs to 12 residues. This chain links TRBV4-1 with TRBJ2-3; TRBD2 is a possible D gene (5 bases). The sample here was CD4+ or CD8+ T cells sorted from blood, taken in a trial of the OX40 agonist ivuxolimab. This TCR came from an adult with an advanced solid tumor such as melanoma, head and neck, liver or kidney cancer. Here the CDR3 reads CASSQDLREQYF. The CDR3 bases are TGCGCCAGCAGCCAAGATTTGAGGGAGCAGTATTTT.